This T cell receptor beta chain was profiled in a study of neoadjuvant anti-PD-1 for oral cavity cancer. Findings and caveats of the study: Each response group had just a few patients in TCR analyses. Larger post-treatment preexisting tumor clones tracked with greater tumor shrinkage.

The sample's time point: after neoadjuvant nivolumab, at surgical resection. CDR3 size: 14 residues. V gave up 2 bases and J gave up 7 bases, with 11 bases separating them. The germline V gene encodes CDR1 SGHTA and CDR2 FQGNSA. Sequenced by immunoSEQ multiplex PCR; TCRdb stores in-frame clones only, minus some. The sample lists 20,000 to 30,000 clones, about 25% seen once, with over 15% in the top ten. The table lists this clone with a few counts. Its specificity is not known. The receptor's source is a person between 40 and 80 years old with oral cavity squamous cell carcinoma. J is TRBJ2-2 and V is TRBV7-2, with a possible D match to TRBD1 (6 bases). Source: tumor tissue, taken after nivolumab (anti-PD-1) treatment. The CDR3 reads CASSLNRVVGELFF. CDR3 coding DNA: TGTGCCAGCAGCTTAAACAGGGTGGTCGGGGAGCTGTTTTTT.